The 6 T cell receptor beta chains below all came from one sample that was sequenced in a study of cytomegalovirus exposure and HLA in healthy donors. PCR employed 60 Vbeta and 13 Jbeta primers. The data were produced by immunoSEQ multiplex PCR, yet TCRdb's version contains in-frame clones alone and is incomplete. The data show about 170,000 clones, over 60% seen once. Sequencing was carried out using PBMCs. The receptors here all came from a female donor in good health and CMV-seronegative.

The CDR3, as DNA: TGTGCCAGCAGTTATTTACAAAGTCAGCCCCAGCATTTT. Protein: CASSYLQSQPQHF. The rearrangement uses TRBV6-1 and TRBJ1-5; D gene unclear. This CDR3 has 13 amino acids. The ends were cut back, 5 bases at V and 6 bases at J, with 11 bases in the middle. Per the germline V gene, CDR1 is MNHNS and CDR2 is SASEGT.

The chain links TRBV19 to TRBJ2-2; D is unclear. Trimming took off 6 bases at V and 7 bases at J, with 3 bases between the two ends. The germline gives CDR1 LNHDA, CDR2 SQIVND (reference sequence). The CDR3 spans 10 residues. CDR3 amino acids: CASSSGELFF. The CDR3 DNA is TGTGCCAGTAGCAGCGGGGAGCTGTTTTTT.

This chain links TRBV5-8 with TRBJ1-5; D perhaps matches TRBD1 (6 bases). This CDR3 region has 14 residues. The V end lost 4 bases, the J end lost 5 bases, and 13 bases lay between the germline ends. Germline V gene sequence: CDR1 SGHTS, CDR2 YDEGEE. CDR3 sequence reads: CASSLGQTHQPQHF. The CDR3 DNA sequence: TGTGCCAGCAGCCTCGGACAGACTCATCAGCCCCAGCATTTT.

V is TRBV19 and J is TRBJ2-5; tentative D call: TRBD2 (5 bases). Per the germline V gene, CDR1 is LNHDA and CDR2 is SQIVND (reference sequence). The CDR3 totals 14 residues. Trimming took off 2 bases at V and 3 bases at J, with 10 bases between the two ends. The CDR3 nucleotides read TGTGCCAGTAGTATACGCGGGTTGGAAGAGACCCAGTACTTC. Translating it yields CASSIRGLEETQYF.

This clone has only a few counts. The chain is built from TRBV28 and TRBJ1-5; D call uncertain. The germline V gene has CDR1 MDHEN and CDR2 SYDVKM. CDR3 length equals 15 residues. V lost 7 bases to trimming and J lost 3 bases, with 16 bases between them. CDR3 DNA: TGTGCCAGCACCTCAAAGGCCCGACTCAATCAGCCCCAGCATTTT. This gives the protein CASTSKARLNQPQHF.

About this clone: One end of the junction varies from germline; a read error may be responsible. The same CDR3 is also encoded by other DNA sequences in this sample. The chain combines TRBV13 with TRBJ2-7; tentative D call: TRBD1 (6 bases). This CDR3 comprises 15 residues. Germline lookup yields CDR1 PRHDT and CDR2 FYEKMQ (reference sequence). Here the CDR3 reads CASSGRTAFSYEQYF. CDR3 sequence (DNA): TGCGCCAGCAGCGGTCGGACAGCTTTCTCCTACGAGCAGTACTTC.